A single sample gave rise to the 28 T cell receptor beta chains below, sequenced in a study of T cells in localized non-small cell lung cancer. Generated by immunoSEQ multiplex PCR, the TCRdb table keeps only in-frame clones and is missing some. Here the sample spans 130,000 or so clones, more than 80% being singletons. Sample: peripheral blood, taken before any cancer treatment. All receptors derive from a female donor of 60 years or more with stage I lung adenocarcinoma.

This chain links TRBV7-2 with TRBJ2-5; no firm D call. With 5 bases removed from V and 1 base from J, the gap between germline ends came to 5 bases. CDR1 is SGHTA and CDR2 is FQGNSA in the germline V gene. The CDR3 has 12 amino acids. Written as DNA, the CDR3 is TGTGCCAGCAGCCGATCCCAAGAGACCCAGTACTTC. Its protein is CASSRSQETQYF.

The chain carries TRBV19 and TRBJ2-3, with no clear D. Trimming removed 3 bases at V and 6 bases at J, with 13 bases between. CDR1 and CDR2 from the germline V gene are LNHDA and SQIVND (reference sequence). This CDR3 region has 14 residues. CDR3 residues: CASSIAHPPDTQYF. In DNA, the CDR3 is TGTGCCAGTAGTATTGCACACCCACCGGATACGCAGTATTTT. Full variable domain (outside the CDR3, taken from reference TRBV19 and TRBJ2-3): DGGITQSPKYLFRKEGQNVTLSCEQNLNHDAMYWYRQDPGQGLRLIYYSQIVNDFQKGDIAEGYSVSREKKESFPLTVTSAQKNPTAFYLCASSIAHPPDTQYFGPGTRLTVL.

CDR3 DNA sequence: TGTGCCAGCAGCCCCCTCTTGGCGGGAGTGAACGAGCAGTACTTC. Amino acids: CASSPLLAGVNEQYF. V usage is TRBV9 and J usage is TRBJ2-7; the match to TRBD2 covers 7 bases. There are 15 residues in the CDR3. V was pared by 4 bases and J by 5 bases, with 12 bases of the junction left unmatched. The germline V gene has CDR1 SGDLS and CDR2 YYNGEE. The whole variable domain, remainder taken from reference TRBV9 and TRBJ2-7, is DSGVTQTPKHLITATGQRVTLRCSPRSGDLSVYWYQQSLDQGLQFLIQYYNGEERAKGNILERFSAQQFPDLHSELNLSSLELGDSALYFCASSPLLAGVNEQYFGPGTRLTVT.

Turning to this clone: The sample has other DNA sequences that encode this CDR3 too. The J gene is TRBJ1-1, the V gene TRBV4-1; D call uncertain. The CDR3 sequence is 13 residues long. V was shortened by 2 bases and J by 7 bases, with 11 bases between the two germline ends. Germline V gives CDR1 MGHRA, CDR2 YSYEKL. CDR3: CASSQPQAFEAFF. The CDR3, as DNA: TGCGCCAGCAGCCAACCCCAGGCCTTTGAAGCTTTCTTT.

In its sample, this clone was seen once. For the CDR3, the DNA is TGTGCCAGCAGCTTGGGAGTGACCTCCGCCTACAATGAGCAGTTCTTC. It is translated as CASSLGVTSAYNEQFF. This chain connects TRBV7-9 to TRBJ2-1; maybe TRBD2 (5 bases). Germline V gives CDR1 SEHNR, CDR2 FQNEAQ (reference sequence). Trimming stripped 3 bases from V and 2 bases from J, with 14 bases between. There are 16 residues in the CDR3.

The CDR3 sequence: CASSSTSAPYNEQFF. CDR3 DNA sequence: TGCGCCAGCAGCTCCACTAGCGCCCCCTACAATGAGCAGTTCTTC. This chain links TRBV5-1 with TRBJ2-1; 7 bases match TRBD2. V lost 3 bases, J lost 2 bases, and 5 bases stayed unmatched. This CDR3 is 15 amino acids long. Germline assignment: CDR1 SGHRS and CDR2 YFSETQ.

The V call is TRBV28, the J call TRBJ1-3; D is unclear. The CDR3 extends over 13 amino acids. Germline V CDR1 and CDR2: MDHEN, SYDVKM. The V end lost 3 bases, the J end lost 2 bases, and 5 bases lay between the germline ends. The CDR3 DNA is TGTGCCAGCAGTTTTAGAGCTGGAAACACCATATATTTT. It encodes CASSFRAGNTIYF.

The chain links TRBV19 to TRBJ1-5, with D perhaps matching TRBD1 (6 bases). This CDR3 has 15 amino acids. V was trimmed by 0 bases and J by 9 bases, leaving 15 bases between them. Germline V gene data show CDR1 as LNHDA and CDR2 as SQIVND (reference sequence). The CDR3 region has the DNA TGTGCCAGTAGTATAGATCCCGCAGGGGAACCGCCCCAGCATTTT. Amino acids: CASSIDPAGEPPQHF.

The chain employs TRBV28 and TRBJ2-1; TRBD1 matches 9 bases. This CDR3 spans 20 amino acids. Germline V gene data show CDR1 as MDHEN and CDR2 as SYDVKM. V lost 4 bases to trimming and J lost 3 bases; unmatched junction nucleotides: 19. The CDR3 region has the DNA TGTGCCAGCAGTTCGGGACAGGGCCTACCTCTCTCCATAATCTACAATGAGCAGTTCTTC. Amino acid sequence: CASSSGQGLPLSIIYNEQFF.

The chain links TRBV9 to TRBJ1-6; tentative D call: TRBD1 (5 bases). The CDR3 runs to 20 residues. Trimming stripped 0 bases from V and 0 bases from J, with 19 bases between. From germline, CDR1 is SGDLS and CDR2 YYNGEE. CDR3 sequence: CASSVVPELQGGSYNSPLHF. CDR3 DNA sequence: TGTGCCAGCAGCGTAGTTCCCGAACTTCAGGGAGGCTCCTATAATTCACCCCTCCACTTT.

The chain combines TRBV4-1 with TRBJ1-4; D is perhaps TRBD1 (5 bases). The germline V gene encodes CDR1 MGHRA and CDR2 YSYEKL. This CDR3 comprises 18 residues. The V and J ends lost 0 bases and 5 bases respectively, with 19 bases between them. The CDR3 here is CASSQDQGVLSSNEKLFF. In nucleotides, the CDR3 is TGCGCCAGCAGCCAAGATCAAGGGGTTCTGTCGTCAAATGAAAAACTGTTTTTT.

CDR3 nucleotides: TGTGCCAGCAGCTTAGCACCCCGGAGCGAGCAGTACTTC. Translation: CASSLAPRSEQYF. The chain employs TRBV11-2 and TRBJ2-7, with D unresolved. Germline-derived CDR1 and CDR2 are SGHAT and FQNNGV. This CDR3 contains 13 residues. The V end was cut by 1 base, the J end by 6 bases, with 10 bases between.

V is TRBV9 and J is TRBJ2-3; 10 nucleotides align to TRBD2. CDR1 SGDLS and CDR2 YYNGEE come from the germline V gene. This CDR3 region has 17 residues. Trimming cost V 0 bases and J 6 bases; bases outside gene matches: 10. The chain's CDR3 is CASSVVGAGGPDDTQYF. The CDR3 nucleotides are TGTGCCAGCAGCGTAGTAGGAGCGGGAGGGCCAGATGATACGCAGTATTTT.

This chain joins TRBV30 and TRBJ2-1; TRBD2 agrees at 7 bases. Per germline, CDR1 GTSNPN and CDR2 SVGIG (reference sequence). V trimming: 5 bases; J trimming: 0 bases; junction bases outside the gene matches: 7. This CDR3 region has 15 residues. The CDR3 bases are TGTGCCTGGGTAATTAGCGGGCCCTCCTACAATGAGCAGTTCTTC. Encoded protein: CAWVISGPSYNEQFF. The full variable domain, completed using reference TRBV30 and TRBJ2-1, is SQTIHQWPATLVQPVGSPLSLECTVEGTSNPNLYWYRQAAGRGLQLLFYSVGIGQISSEVPQNLSASRPQDRQFILSSKKLLLSDSGFYLCAWVISGPSYNEQFFGPGTRLTVL.

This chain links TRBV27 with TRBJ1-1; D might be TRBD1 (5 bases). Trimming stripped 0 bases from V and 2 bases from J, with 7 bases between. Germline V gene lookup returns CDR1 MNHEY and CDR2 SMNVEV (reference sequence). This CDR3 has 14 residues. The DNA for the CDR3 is TGTGCCAGCAGTTTATCAGGGGTCAACACTGAAGCTTTCTTT. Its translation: CASSLSGVNTEAFF.

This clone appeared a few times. CDR3 sequence (DNA): TGCGCCAGCAGCCTGCGACAGATGGATGAGCAGTTCTTC. Residues: CASSLRQMDEQFF. V is TRBV4-1 and J is TRBJ2-1; a possible D gene is TRBD1 (5 bases). The CDR3 has 13 residues. CDR1 is MGHRA and CDR2 is YSYEKL in the germline V gene. V lost 4 bases to trimming and J lost 8 bases, with 12 bases between them.

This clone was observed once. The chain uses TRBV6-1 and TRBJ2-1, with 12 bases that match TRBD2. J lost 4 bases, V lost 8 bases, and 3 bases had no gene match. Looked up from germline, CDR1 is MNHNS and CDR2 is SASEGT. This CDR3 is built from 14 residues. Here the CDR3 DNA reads TGTGCCAGCCAAACTAGCGGGAGGTACAATGAGCAGTTCTTC. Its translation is CASQTSGRYNEQFF.

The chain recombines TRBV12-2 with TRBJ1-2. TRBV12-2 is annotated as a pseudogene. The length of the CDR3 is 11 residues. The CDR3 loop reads CASHENYGYTF. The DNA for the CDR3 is TGTGCAAGTCACGAGAACTATGGCTACACCTTC.

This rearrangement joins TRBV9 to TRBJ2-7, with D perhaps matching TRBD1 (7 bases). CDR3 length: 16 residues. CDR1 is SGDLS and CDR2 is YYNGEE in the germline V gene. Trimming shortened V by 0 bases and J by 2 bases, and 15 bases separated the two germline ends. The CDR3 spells CASSVEGTAGPYEQYF. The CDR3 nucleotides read TGTGCCAGCAGCGTAGAAGGGACAGCGGGCCCCTACGAGCAGTACTTC. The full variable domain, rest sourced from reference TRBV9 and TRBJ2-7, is DSGVTQTPKHLITATGQRVTLRCSPRSGDLSVYWYQQSLDQGLQFLIQYYNGEERAKGNILERFSAQQFPDLHSELNLSSLELGDSALYFCASSVEGTAGPYEQYFGPGTRLTVT.

DNA for the CDR3: TGTGCCACCAGCAGAGTAGAAGGGAGCCGCACAGATACGCAGTATTTT. Amino acids: CATSRVEGSRTDTQYF. The chain carries TRBV15 and TRBJ2-3; D perhaps matches TRBD2 (5 bases). The V and J ends lost 1 base and 1 base respectively, with 12 bases between them. The CDR3 totals 16 residues. CDR1 is LNHNV, CDR2 YYDKDF, per germline (reference sequence). The complete variable domain, with remaining parts taken from reference TRBV15 and TRBJ2-3, reads DAMVIQNPRYQVTQFGKPVTLSCSQTLNHNVMYWYQQKSSQAPKLLFHYYDKDFNNEADTPDNFQSRRPNTSFCFLDIRSPGLGDTAMYLCATSRVEGSRTDTQYFGPGTRLTVL.

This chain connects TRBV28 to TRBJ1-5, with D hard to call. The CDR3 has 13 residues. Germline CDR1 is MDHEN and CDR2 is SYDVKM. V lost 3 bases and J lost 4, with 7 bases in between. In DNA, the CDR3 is TGTGCCAGCAGTTTTGTAGGGAATCAGCCCCAGCATTTT. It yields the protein CASSFVGNQPQHF.

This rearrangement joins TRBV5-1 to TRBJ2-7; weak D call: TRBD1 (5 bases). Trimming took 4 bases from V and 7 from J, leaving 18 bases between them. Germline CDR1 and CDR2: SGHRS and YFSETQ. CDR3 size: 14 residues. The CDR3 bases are TGCGCCAGCAGCCTGGACATTCTCTCCGGGGAGCAGTACTTC. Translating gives CASSLDILSGEQYF.

In DNA form, the CDR3 reads TGTGCCAGCAGTTTAGGGGGGCGCTGGGCCCCCGAAGCTTTCTTT. Protein: CASSLGGRWAPEAFF. V is TRBV28 and J is TRBJ1-1, with a possible D match to TRBD1 (6 bases). Trimming removed 2 bases from V and 8 bases from J, with 18 bases in between. Germline-derived CDR1 and CDR2 are MDHEN and SYDVKM. The CDR3 spans 15 residues.

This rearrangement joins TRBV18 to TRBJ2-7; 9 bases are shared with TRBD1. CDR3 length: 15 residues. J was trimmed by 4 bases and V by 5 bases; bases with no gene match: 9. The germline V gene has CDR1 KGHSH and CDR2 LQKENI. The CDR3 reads CASSALGTGPYEQYF. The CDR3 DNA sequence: TGTGCCAGCTCAGCCCTAGGGACAGGGCCTTACGAGCAGTACTTC.

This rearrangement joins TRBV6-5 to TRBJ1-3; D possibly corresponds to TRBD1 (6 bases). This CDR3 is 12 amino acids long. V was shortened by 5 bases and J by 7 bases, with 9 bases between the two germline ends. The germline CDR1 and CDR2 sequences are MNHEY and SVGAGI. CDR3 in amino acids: CASSGGRNTIYF. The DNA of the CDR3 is TGTGCCAGCAGTGGGGGCCGGAACACCATATATTTT.

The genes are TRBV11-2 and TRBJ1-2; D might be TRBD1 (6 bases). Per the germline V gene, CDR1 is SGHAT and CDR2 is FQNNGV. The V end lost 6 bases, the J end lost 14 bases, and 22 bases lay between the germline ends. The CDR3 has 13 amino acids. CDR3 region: CASSRNPTGFRTF. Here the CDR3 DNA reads TGTGCCAGCAGTCGAAATCCGACAGGTTTTCGAACCTTC.

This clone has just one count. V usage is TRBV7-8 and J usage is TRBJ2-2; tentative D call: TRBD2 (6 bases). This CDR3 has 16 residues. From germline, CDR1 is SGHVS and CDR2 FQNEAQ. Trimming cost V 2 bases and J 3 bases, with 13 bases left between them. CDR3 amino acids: CASSLLGGTYTGELFF. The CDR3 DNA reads TGTGCCAGCAGCTTATTGGGCGGGACTTACACCGGGGAGCTGTTTTTT.

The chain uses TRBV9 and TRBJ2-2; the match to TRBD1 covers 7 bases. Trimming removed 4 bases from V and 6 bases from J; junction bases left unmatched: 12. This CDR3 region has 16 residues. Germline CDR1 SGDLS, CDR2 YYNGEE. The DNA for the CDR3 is TGTGCCAGCAGCTCCCGACAGGGTAGTATCCCCGGGGAGCTGTTTTTT. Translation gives CASSSRQGSIPGELFF.